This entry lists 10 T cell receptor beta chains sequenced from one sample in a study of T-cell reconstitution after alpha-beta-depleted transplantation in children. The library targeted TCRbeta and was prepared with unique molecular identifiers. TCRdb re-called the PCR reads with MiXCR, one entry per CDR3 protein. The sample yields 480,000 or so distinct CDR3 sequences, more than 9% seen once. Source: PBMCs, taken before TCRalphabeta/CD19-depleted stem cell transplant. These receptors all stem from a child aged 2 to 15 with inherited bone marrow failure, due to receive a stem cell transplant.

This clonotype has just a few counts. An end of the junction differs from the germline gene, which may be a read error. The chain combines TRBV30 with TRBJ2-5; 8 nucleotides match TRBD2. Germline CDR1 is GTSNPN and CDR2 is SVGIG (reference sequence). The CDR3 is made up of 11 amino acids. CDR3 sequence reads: CASGLRNGRAF. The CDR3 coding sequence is TGTGCCTCCGGGCTTCGGAACGGGAGGGCCTTC.

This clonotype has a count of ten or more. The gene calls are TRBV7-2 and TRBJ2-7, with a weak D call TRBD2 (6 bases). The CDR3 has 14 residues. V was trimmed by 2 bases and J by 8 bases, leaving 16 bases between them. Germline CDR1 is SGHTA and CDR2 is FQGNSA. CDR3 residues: CASSLSGSPPQQYF. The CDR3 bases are TGTGCCAGCAGCTTATCCGGGAGCCCGCCCCAGCAGTACTTC.

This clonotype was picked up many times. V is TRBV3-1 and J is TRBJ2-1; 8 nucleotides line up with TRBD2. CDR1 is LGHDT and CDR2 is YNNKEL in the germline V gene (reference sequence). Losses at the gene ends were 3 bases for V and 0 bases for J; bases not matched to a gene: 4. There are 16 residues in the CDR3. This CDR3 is CASSHFGRDSYNEQFF. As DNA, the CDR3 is TGTGCCAGCAGCCATTTCGGGAGGGACTCCTACAATGAGCAGTTCTTC.

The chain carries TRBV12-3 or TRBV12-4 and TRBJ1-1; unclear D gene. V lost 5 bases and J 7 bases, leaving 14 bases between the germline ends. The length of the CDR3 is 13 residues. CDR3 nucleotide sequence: TGTGCCAGCAGTGTACGCCGGGGTCTTGAAGCTTTCTTT. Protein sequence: CASSVRRGLEAFF.

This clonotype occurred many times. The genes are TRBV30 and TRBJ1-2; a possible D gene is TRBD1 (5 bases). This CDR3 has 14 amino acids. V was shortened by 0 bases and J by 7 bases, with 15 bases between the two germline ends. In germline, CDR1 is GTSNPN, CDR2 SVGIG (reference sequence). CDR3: CAWSVRGLSRGYTF. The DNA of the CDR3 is TGTGCCTGGAGTGTAAGGGGCCTATCCCGTGGCTACACCTTC. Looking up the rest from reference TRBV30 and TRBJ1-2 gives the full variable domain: SQTIHQWPATLVQPVGSPLSLECTVEGTSNPNLYWYRQAAGRGLQLLFYSVGIGQISSEVPQNLSASRPQDRQFILSSKKLLLSDSGFYLCAWSVRGLSRGYTFGSGTRLTVV.

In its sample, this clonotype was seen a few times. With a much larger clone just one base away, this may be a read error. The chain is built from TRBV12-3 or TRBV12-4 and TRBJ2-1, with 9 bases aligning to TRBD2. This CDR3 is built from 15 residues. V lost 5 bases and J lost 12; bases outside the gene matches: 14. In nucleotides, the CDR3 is TGTGCCAGCAGTCCAGGGACTAGCACTCCAATCGCGCAGTTCTTC. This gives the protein CASSPGTSTPIAQFF.

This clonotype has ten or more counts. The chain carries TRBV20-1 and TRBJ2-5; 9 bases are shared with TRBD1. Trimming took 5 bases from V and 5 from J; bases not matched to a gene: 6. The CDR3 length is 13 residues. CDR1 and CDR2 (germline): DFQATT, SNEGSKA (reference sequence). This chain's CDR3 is CSAHRGLRETQYF. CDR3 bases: TGCAGTGCTCACAGGGGGCTGCGGGAGACCCAGTACTTC.

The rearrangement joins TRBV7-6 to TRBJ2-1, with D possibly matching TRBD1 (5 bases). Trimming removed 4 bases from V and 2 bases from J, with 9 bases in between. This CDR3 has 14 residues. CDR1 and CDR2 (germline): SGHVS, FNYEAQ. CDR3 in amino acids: CASSYQGPYNEQFF. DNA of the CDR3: TGTGCCAGCAGCTATCAGGGCCCCTACAATGAGCAGTTCTTC. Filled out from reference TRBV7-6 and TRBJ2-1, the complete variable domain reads GAGVSQSPRYKVTKRGQDVALRCDPISGHVSLYWYRQALGQGPEFLTYFNYEAQQDKSGLPNDRFSAERPEGSISTLTIQRTEQRDSAMYRCASSYQGPYNEQFFGPGTRLTVL.

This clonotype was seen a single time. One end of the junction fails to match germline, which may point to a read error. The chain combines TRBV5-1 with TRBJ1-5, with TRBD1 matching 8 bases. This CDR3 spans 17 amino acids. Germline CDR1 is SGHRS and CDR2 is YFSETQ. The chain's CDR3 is CASSLGQGPNPKQPQRF. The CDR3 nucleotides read TGCGCCAGCAGCTTGGGACAGGGGCCTAACCCCAAACAGCCCCAGCGTTTT.

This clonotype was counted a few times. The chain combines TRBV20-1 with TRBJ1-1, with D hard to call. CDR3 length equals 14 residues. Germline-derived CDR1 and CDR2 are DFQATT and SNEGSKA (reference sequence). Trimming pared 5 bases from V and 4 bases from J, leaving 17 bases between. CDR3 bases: TGCAGTGCTGCCCCCCAATTGGGAATCACTGAAGCTTTCTTT. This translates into CSAAPQLGITEAFF.